This TCR beta chain was observed in a study of CD8+ T cells in alopecia areata. Following extraction, RNA underwent reverse transcription to cDNA, which served as the sequencing template. The table came from immunoSEQ multiplex PCR; TCRdb's copy has only in-frame clones and leaves some out. The table shows under 300,000 clones, with 45% to 70% occurring only once. Germline V lookup: CDR1 SQVTM, CDR2 ANQGSEA. The V end was cut by 5 bases, the J end by 5 bases, with 13 bases between. The CDR3 spans 13 residues. Treatment of the sample: oral pan-JAK inhibitor, 5-10 mg twice daily. The V call is TRBV29-1, the J call TRBJ1-5; tentatively, D is TRBD1 (6 bases). Sequenced here: CD4+ T cells sorted from blood, sampled between weeks 51 and 54, from a patient treated with tofacitinib. The sequence was collected from a human donor with alopecia areata. The CDR3 loop reads CSVSWGPYQPQHF. As DNA, the CDR3 is TGCAGCGTTTCTTGGGGGCCTTATCAGCCCCAGCATTTT.